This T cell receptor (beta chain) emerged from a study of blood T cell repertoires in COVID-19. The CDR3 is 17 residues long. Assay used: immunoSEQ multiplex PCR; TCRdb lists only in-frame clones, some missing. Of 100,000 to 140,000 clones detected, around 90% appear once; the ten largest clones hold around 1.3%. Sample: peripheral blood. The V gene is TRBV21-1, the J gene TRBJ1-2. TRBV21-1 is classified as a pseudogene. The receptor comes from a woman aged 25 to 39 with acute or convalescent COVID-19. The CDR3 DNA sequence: TGTGCCAGCAGCAACACGCACCACCGAACCCTAAACTATGGCTACACCTTC. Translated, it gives CASSNTHHRTLNYGYTF.